Presented here are 8 T cell receptor beta chains from one specimen sequenced in a study of OX40 agonist ivuxolimab in advanced cancers. TCRdb's table, derived via immunoSEQ multiplex PCR, lists solely in-frame clones and lacks some. In the table there are 70,000 to 90,000 clones, roughly 89% of which are singletons. Sequences were derived from CD4+ or CD8+ T cells sorted from blood, sampled in a trial of the OX40 agonist ivuxolimab. Receptors originate from an adult with an advanced solid tumor such as melanoma, head and neck, liver or kidney cancer.

The gene calls are TRBV28 and TRBJ2-3; weak D call: TRBD1 (6 bases). The CDR3 sequence is 16 residues long. The germline V and J ends were trimmed by 5 bases and 2 bases, with 17 bases remaining between them. Germline-derived CDR1 and CDR2 are MDHEN and SYDVKM. CDR3 loop: CASSPRDTSPTDTQYF. The CDR3 DNA is TGTGCCAGCAGTCCGAGGGACACCTCACCCACAGATACGCAGTATTTT.

The V and J genes are TRBV6-5 and TRBJ1-1; tentatively, D is TRBD1 (5 bases). CDR1 is MNHEY and CDR2 is SVGAGI in the germline V gene. The CDR3 has 11 residues. Trimming removed 7 bases at V and 8 bases at J, with 11 bases between. The CDR3, as DNA: TGTGCCAGCAAAAACTGGGACGAAGCTTTCTTT. Translated, it gives CASKNWDEAFF.

V and J are TRBV5-1 and TRBJ1-2, with D perhaps matching TRBD1 (6 bases). This CDR3 region has 14 residues. The germline V gene has CDR1 SGHRS and CDR2 YFSETQ. Trimming left V 5 bases short and J 3 bases short, with 14 bases between. The DNA of the CDR3 is TGCGCCAGCAGTTCATGGGGGGCCCACTATGGCTACACCTTC. Its protein is CASSSWGAHYGYTF. The whole variable domain, remainder taken from reference TRBV5-1 and TRBJ1-2, is KAGVTQTPRYLIKTRGQQVTLSCSPISGHRSVSWYQQTPGQGLQFLFEYFSETQRNKGNFPGRFSGRQFSNSRSEMNVSTLELGDSALYLCASSSWGAHYGYTFGSGTRLTVV.

This clone was seen a few times. The genes are TRBV5-1 and TRBJ2-5; 10 nucleotides match TRBD1. Germline loops: CDR1 SGHRS, CDR2 YFSETQ. V dropped 3 bases and J dropped 5; count of bases not matched to a gene: 10. There are 16 residues in the CDR3. The chain's CDR3 is CASSWGRQGAWETQYF. The CDR3 region has the DNA TGCGCCAGCAGCTGGGGACGACAGGGGGCTTGGGAGACCCAGTACTTC.

The chain combines TRBV7-6 with TRBJ2-6, with a tentative D call TRBD2 (6 bases). The CDR3 sequence is 19 residues long. Per germline, CDR1 SGHVS and CDR2 FNYEAQ. Deletions cut 5 bases from V and 4 bases from J, with 24 bases between. CDR3 region: CASSPARGAGTSGANVLTF. CDR3 DNA sequence: TGTGCCAGCAGCCCGGCCCGGGGCGCGGGGACTTCCGGGGCCAACGTCCTGACTTTC. Drawing the rest from reference TRBV7-6 and TRBJ2-6, the complete variable domain is GAGVSQSPRYKVTKRGQDVALRCDPISGHVSLYWYRQALGQGPEFLTYFNYEAQQDKSGLPNDRFSAERPEGSISTLTIQRTEQRDSAMYRCASSPARGAGTSGANVLTFGAGSRLTVL.

This chain uses TRBV10-3 with TRBJ1-2; D gene ambiguous. V was cut by 2 bases and J by 6 bases, with 10 bases left in between. This CDR3 has 13 amino acids. CDR1 is ENHRY, CDR2 SYGVKD, per germline. For the CDR3, the DNA is TGTGCCATCAGTGAGACGGGCTCCGATGGCTACACCTTC. Translated: CAISETGSDGYTF.

This clone was observed a handful of times. This chain uses TRBV10-1 with TRBJ1-5; D perhaps matches TRBD1 (5 bases). There are 16 residues in the CDR3. Trimming took 4 bases from V and 7 from J, leaving 20 bases between them. The germline CDR1 and CDR2 sequences are WNHNN and SYGVQD (reference sequence). In DNA form, the CDR3 reads TGCGCCAGCAGTGGATCAACCGGGAGGAGGGACCAGCCCCAGCATTTT. Its protein is CASSGSTGRRDQPQHF.

This chain uses TRBV28 with TRBJ2-7; D call uncertain. The CDR3 sequence is 11 residues long. The V end was cut by 6 bases, the J end by 6 bases, with 9 bases between. The germline CDR1 and CDR2 sequences are MDHEN and SYDVKM. The CDR3 region has the DNA TGTGCCAGCAGCTCCTTTCTCGAGCAGTACTTC. The encoded protein is CASSSFLEQYF.